The 19 T cell receptor beta chains in this list originate from one sample, sequenced in a study of human T cells and chemical hapten exposure. TCRdb analysed the RACE reads with MiXCR anew, one entry per CDR3 protein. The sample includes 65,000 to 90,000 distinct CDR3 sequences, 5% to 8.5% of them seen just once. Time point indicated: patch test 2, 6 weeks after DPC sensitization. Treatment described: therapeutic diphenylcyclopropenone sensitization with weekly scalp DPC. The sample in question was whole blood, obtained in connection with sensitization to the hapten diphenylcyclopropenone (DPC). Receptors originate from a woman aged 25 to 39 with alopecia areata. Some clones in this sample may be carry-over from other donors' samples.

This chain joins TRBV20-1 and TRBJ2-6; the D gene could be TRBD1 or TRBD2 (5 bases each). The CDR3 has 17 residues. V lost 5 bases to trimming and J lost 0 bases, with 17 bases between them. The germline V gene has CDR1 DFQATT and CDR2 SNEGSKA (reference sequence). CDR3 nucleotide sequence: TGCAGTGCTGCGCCGGGACCCCTGAGCTCTGGGGCCAACGTCCTGACTTTC. It codes for CSAAPGPLSSGANVLTF.

The chain combines TRBV3-1 with TRBJ1-2; maybe TRBD1 (5 bases). The V and J ends lost 5 bases and 5 bases respectively, with 15 bases between them. Germline V gene sequence: CDR1 LGHDT, CDR2 YNNKEL (reference sequence). The CDR3 is made up of 14 amino acids. Here the CDR3 reads CASSGSGRGYGYTF. CDR3 in DNA: TGTGCCAGCAGCGGCTCAGGGCGGGGGTATGGCTACACCTTC.

In this sample, this clonotype turned up many times. The chain carries TRBV29-1 and TRBJ1-2, with 9 bases matching TRBD1. This CDR3 comprises 12 residues. From germline, CDR1 is SQVTM and CDR2 ANQGSEA. V was pared by 3 bases and J by 6 bases, with 2 bases of the junction left unmatched. The CDR3 protein is CSVDDRGDGYTF. CDR3 coding DNA: TGCAGCGTTGATGACAGGGGGGATGGCTACACCTTC.

This clonotype was counted ten times or more. The chain links TRBV15 to TRBJ1-4; D is uncertain. The CDR3 length is 13 residues. Germline lookup yields CDR1 LNHNV and CDR2 YYDKDF (reference sequence). V lost 0 bases, J lost 6 bases, and 5 bases lay in between. DNA for the CDR3: TGTGCCACCAGCAGAGAAGAGGATGAAAAACTGTTTTTT. Protein product: CATSREEDEKLFF.

This clonotype has a count of ten or more. The rearrangement links TRBV20-1 to TRBJ1-4; a possible D gene is TRBD1 (5 bases). V was cut by 6 bases and J by 6 bases, with 14 bases left in between. The CDR3 is 13 residues long. In germline, CDR1 is DFQATT, CDR2 SNEGSKA (reference sequence). CDR3 DNA sequence: TGCAGTGCCGTCGCAGGGACGGATGAAAAACTGTTTTTT. Translation gives CSAVAGTDEKLFF.

J is TRBJ1-1 and V is TRBV12-3 or TRBV12-4; possible D gene TRBD1, 6 bases. This CDR3 region has 16 residues. V lost 8 bases, J lost 0 bases, and 19 bases lay in between. The CDR3 region is CASRRWRDNLNTEAFF. In DNA form, the CDR3 reads TGTGCCAGCCGTAGGTGGAGGGACAACCTGAACACTGAAGCTTTCTTT.

The chain couples TRBV18 to TRBJ1-2, with no clear D. This CDR3 has 16 amino acids. V was clipped by 3 bases and J by 4 bases, with 18 bases between them. Germline CDR1 KGHSH, CDR2 LQKENI. The CDR3 sequence: CASSPTQGRGIYGYTF. In DNA form, the CDR3 reads TGTGCCAGCTCACCCACCCAAGGGCGAGGTATCTATGGCTACACCTTC. The full variable domain, its missing parts supplied by reference TRBV18 and TRBJ1-2, is NAGVMQNPRHLVRRRGQEARLRCSPMKGHSHVYWYRQLPEEGLKFMVYLQKENIIDESGMPKERFSAEFPKEGPSILRIQQVVRGDSAAYFCASSPTQGRGIYGYTFGSGTRLTVV.

The sample holds many counts of this clonotype. This chain joins TRBV12-3 or TRBV12-4 and TRBJ2-7; D possibly corresponds to TRBD2 (5 bases). The CDR3 has 14 residues. Trimming took off 3 bases at V and 5 bases at J, with 14 bases between the two ends. The CDR3 sequence is CASSFATRQDEQYF. The CDR3 nucleotides read TGTGCCAGCAGTTTCGCCACTAGGCAGGACGAGCAGTACTTC.

J is TRBJ2-3 and V is TRBV19; the D gene is possibly TRBD2 (6 bases). Per the germline V gene, CDR1 is LNHDA and CDR2 is SQIVND (reference sequence). V was clipped by 3 bases and J by 6 bases, with 16 bases between them. This CDR3 contains 15 residues. CDR3 nucleotide sequence: TGTGCCAGTAGTATGGGAGGCGTGCAGGCGGATACGCAGTATTTT. Amino acid sequence: CASSMGGVQADTQYF.

The chain joins TRBV12-3 or TRBV12-4 to TRBJ1-2; D gene uncertain. This CDR3 has 13 amino acids. V was cut by 3 bases and J by 4 bases, with 9 bases left in between. CDR3 protein: CASSFGRTYGYTF. As DNA, the CDR3 is TGTGCCAGCAGTTTTGGTCGGACCTATGGCTACACCTTC.

This chain connects TRBV6-5 to TRBJ1-4; D unclear. This CDR3 is 14 amino acids long. Trimming cost V 8 bases and J 0 bases, with 10 bases left between them. CDR1 and CDR2 (germline): MNHEY, SVGAGI. In DNA form, the CDR3 reads TGTGCCAGCGCTCGGGGAACAACTAATGAAAAACTGTTTTTT. Translation: CASARGTTNEKLFF.

Ten or more counts support this clonotype. The chain carries TRBV20-1 and TRBJ2-1; 9 bases map to TRBD2. With V trimmed by 5 bases and J by 7 bases, 6 bases remained unmatched. Germline V gene data show CDR1 as DFQATT and CDR2 as SNEGSKA (reference sequence). This CDR3 contains 13 residues. The chain's CDR3 is CSAPGSGGNEQFF. The CDR3 nucleotides are TGCAGTGCTCCGGGTAGCGGGGGTAATGAGCAGTTCTTC.

Notes on this clonotype: A clone one base away is much larger, so this may be a read error. This sequence joins TRBV20-1 and TRBJ2-5; D might be TRBD1 or TRBD2, each matching 5 bases. V was clipped by 4 bases and J by 4 bases, with 16 bases between them. Germline assignment: CDR1 DFQATT and CDR2 SNEGSKA (reference sequence). The CDR3 consists of 14 residues. The CDR3 loop reads CSATRASRGETQYF. The CDR3 DNA follows: TGCAGTGCTACACGGGCCTCGAGGGGAGAGACCCAGTACTTC.

The table lists this clonotype with many counts. J is TRBJ1-3 and V is TRBV21-1; the DNA was not used to check the table's D call, TRBD1. TRBV21-1 has pseudogene status. The CDR3 consists of 18 residues. CDR3 sequence: CASSNHLDRGIGGNTIYF. CDR3 in DNA: TGTGCCAGCAGCAACCACCTCGACAGGGGGATTGGAGGAAACACCATATATTTT.

This clonotype has ten or more counts. The V and J genes are TRBV20-1 and TRBJ2-1; D is ambiguous. CDR1 and CDR2 from the germline V gene are DFQATT and SNEGSKA (reference sequence). The CDR3 has 13 amino acids. Trimming took 0 bases from V and 9 from J, leaving 12 bases between them. CDR3 nucleotides: TGCAGTGCTAGAGACGAAGGGTACGGTGAGCAGTTCTTC. Translation: CSARDEGYGEQFF.

This clonotype was counted many times. The gene calls are TRBV6-1 and TRBJ2-4, with 8 bases identical to TRBD1. The CDR3 is 16 residues long. Per the germline V gene, CDR1 is MNHNS and CDR2 is SASEGT. V lost 8 bases and J lost 0; bases outside the gene matches: 9. CDR3 loop: CASVTGGLLAKNIQYF. In DNA form, the CDR3 reads TGTGCCAGCGTAACAGGGGGTCTCCTAGCCAAAAACATTCAGTACTTC.

In its sample, this clonotype was seen many times. V gene TRBV29-1 combines with J gene TRBJ1-1, with D tentatively TRBD1 (5 bases). The CDR3 length is 12 residues. The V gene lost 0 bases and the J gene lost 11 bases, with 13 bases spanning the gap. Per the germline V gene, CDR1 is SQVTM and CDR2 is ANQGSEA. CDR3 bases: TGCAGCGTTGAAGATCCCGCCAGGGTTGCTTTCTTT. As protein: CSVEDPARVAFF.

This clonotype was detected many times. This chain joins TRBV20-1 and TRBJ1-1; 10 nucleotides align to TRBD1. Losses at the gene ends were 6 bases for V and 4 bases for J; bases not matched to a gene: 5. This CDR3 region has 13 residues. CDR1 DFQATT and CDR2 SNEGSKA come from the germline V gene (reference sequence). The CDR3 coding sequence is TGCAGTGCCAGACAGGGGGCAATCACTGAAGCTTTCTTT. This encodes CSARQGAITEAFF.

This clonotype was recorded many times. The chain is built from TRBV3-1 and TRBJ1-4; the D is unclear. The CDR3 length is 14 residues. V lost 4 bases, J lost 5 bases, and 11 bases lay in between. Germline CDR1 and CDR2: LGHDT and YNNKEL (reference sequence). CDR3 sequence (DNA): TGTGCCAGCAGCCTCGTACCCTTCAATGAAAAACTGTTTTTT. Its translation: CASSLVPFNEKLFF.